This T cell receptor beta chain was found in a study of blood T cell repertoires in COVID-19. Authors' processing steps: Reference gene primer amplification gave nucleated cell count estimates. Libraries were prepared by immunoSEQ multiplex PCR; TCRdb keeps only in-frame clonotypes and omits some of them. V, J and clone size are taken as reported in that table, and D and trimming were inferred from the DNA itself. The sample has over 400,000 clones; roughly nine tenths are singletons. CDR1 is MNHEY and CDR2 is SVGAGI in the germline V gene. The CDR3 has 15 residues. The V and J ends lost 6 bases and 0 bases respectively, with 12 bases between them.

The rearrangement joins TRBV6-5 to TRBJ1-3; D is uncertain. Input material: peripheral blood. This clonotype was sampled from a woman between 50 and 59 years old with COVID-19, enrolled during active disease. The CDR3 sequence: CASSPGISSGNTIYF. CDR3 bases: TGTGCCAGCAGCCCCGGGATAAGCTCTGGAAACACCATATATTTT.